This TCR beta chain was sequenced during a study of T cell repertoires in ileal Crohn's disease. Study-wide context: All patients had surgery for stricturing (61%) or penetrating (roughly 39%) disease. TCRB immunosequencing input was around 540 nanograms of biopsy DNA per sample. Broader study findings: Every patient over 26.8% clonality showed endoscopic recurrence. Active smokers at surgery had more clonal expansions than non-smokers.

Time point in this sample: inflamed ileum from the surgical specimen. The assay was immunoSEQ multiplex PCR, and TCRdb's table has in-frame clones only and misses some. Counted here are about 6,600 clones, about 85% occurring once; the ten biggest clones make up approximately 10%. On this clone: The target antigen is unknown.

CDR3 length: 14 residues. Deletions cut 1 base from V and 4 bases from J, with 10 bases between. Germline CDR1 SGHRS, CDR2 YFSETQ. Input material: ileal tissue. This receptor was taken from an adult with Crohn's disease. This rearrangement joins TRBV5-1 to TRBJ2-3; D gene ambiguous. CDR3 sequence: CASSLSGRADTQYF. DNA of the CDR3: TGCGCCAGCAGCTTGTCCGGCCGCGCAGATACGCAGTATTTT. Variable domain in full (rest from reference TRBV5-1 and TRBJ2-3): KAGVTQTPRYLIKTRGQQVTLSCSPISGHRSVSWYQQTPGQGLQFLFEYFSETQRNKGNFPGRFSGRQFSNSRSEMNVSTLELGDSALYLCASSLSGRADTQYFGPGTRLTVL.